Following are 25 T cell receptor beta chains from one sample sequenced in a study of blood T cell repertoires in COVID-19. Assay used: immunoSEQ multiplex PCR; TCRdb lists only in-frame clones, some missing. The profile shows some 190,000 clones, 80% to 90% of them singletons. The sequencing sample was made of peripheral blood. These TCRs come from a woman aged 40 to 50 with COVID-19, enrolled during active disease.

The chain recombines TRBV5-6 with TRBJ1-3, with TRBD1 as a possible D gene (6 bases). CDR1 and CDR2 (germline): SGHDT, YYEEEE. V was trimmed by 4 bases and J by 0 bases, leaving 14 bases between them. CDR3 length: 16 amino acids. The DNA for the CDR3 is TGTGCCAGCAGCCAGCCGGGACACAGCTCTGGAAACACCATATATTTT. Translated, it gives CASSQPGHSSGNTIYF.

This chain joins TRBV6-5 and TRBJ2-7; D is perhaps TRBD2 (6 bases). This CDR3 contains 13 residues. V lost 6 bases and J lost 2, with 11 bases in between. Germline CDR1 MNHEY, CDR2 SVGAGI. CDR3 nucleotide sequence: TGTGCCAGCAGCCCCGGGGGAACCTACGAGCAGTACTTC. Translation gives CASSPGGTYEQYF.

The chain links TRBV7-8 to TRBJ1-4; 7 bases line up with TRBD1. This CDR3 region has 17 residues. J was trimmed by 3 bases and V by 1 base; bases with no gene match: 8. The germline V gene has CDR1 SGHVS and CDR2 FQNEAQ. As DNA, the CDR3 is TGTGCCAGCAGCTTAGAGACAGGGTGGGGGTCTAATGAAAAACTGTTTTTT. Translating it yields CASSLETGWGSNEKLFF.

This sequence joins TRBV5-6 and TRBJ1-5, with D tentatively TRBD1 (6 bases). The CDR3 loop spans 17 amino acids. CDR1 is SGHDT and CDR2 is YYEEEE in the germline V gene. V lost 3 bases and J 0 bases, leaving 16 bases between the germline ends. The CDR3 DNA reads as TGTGCCAGCAGCTGGGAACTACAGGGACCTAGCAATCAGCCCCAGCATTTT. This gives the protein CASSWELQGPSNQPQHF.

The gene calls are TRBV30 and TRBJ2-7; tentatively, D is TRBD2 (5 bases). Germline lookup yields CDR1 GTSNPN and CDR2 SVGIG (reference sequence). The CDR3 sequence is 13 residues long. V lost 0 bases to trimming and J lost 2 bases, with 8 bases between them. CDR3 loop: CAWSVGSTYEQYF. The CDR3 region has the DNA TGTGCCTGGAGTGTAGGGAGCACCTACGAGCAGTACTTC.

The J gene is TRBJ1-3, the V gene TRBV4-2, with D uncertain. This CDR3 has 15 amino acids. Germline CDR1 reads LGHNA; CDR2 reads YNFKEQ. Trimming cost V 4 bases and J 0 bases, with 10 bases left between them. The CDR3 bases are TGTGCCAGCAGCCCGAGGGAGAACTCTGGAAACACCATATATTTT. Amino acids: CASSPRENSGNTIYF.

This chain links TRBV14 with TRBJ2-3; 13 bases align to TRBD2. Per the germline V gene, CDR1 is SGHDN and CDR2 is FVKESK. This CDR3 has 16 residues. J lost 3 bases, V lost 3 bases, and 3 bases had no gene match. CDR3: CASSHRLAGGTDTQYF. CDR3 nucleotide sequence: TGTGCCAGCAGCCACCGACTAGCGGGAGGTACAGATACGCAGTATTTT.

V gene TRBV11-2 combines with J gene TRBJ2-5; 8 nucleotides agree with TRBD2. CDR3 length: 15 amino acids. The ends lost 3 bases at V and 4 bases at J; junction bases unmatched: 7. Germline CDR1 SGHAT, CDR2 FQNNGV. The CDR3 sequence: CASSLGGGSVETQYF. CDR3 coding DNA: TGTGCCAGCAGCTTGGGCGGGGGGAGCGTAGAGACCCAGTACTTC.

The rearrangement uses TRBV18 and TRBJ1-6, with a weak D call TRBD1 (5 bases). Trimming pared 3 bases from V and 9 bases from J, leaving 18 bases between. This CDR3 comprises 16 residues. Germline assignment: CDR1 KGHSH and CDR2 LQKENI. Written as DNA, the CDR3 is TGTGCCAGCTCACCGGACGCGGGGCGAGGAGCTTCACCCCTCCACTTT. It codes for CASSPDAGRGASPLHF.

This clone was picked up one time. The V call is TRBV25-1, the J call TRBJ2-5; TRBD2 matches 7 bases. The CDR3 contains 15 residues. Germline CDR1 and CDR2: MGHDK and SYGVNS. Trimming took 4 bases from V and 3 from J; bases not matched to a gene: 8. CDR3 nucleotide sequence: TGTGCCAGCAGTGGTGCAGGGACTACCAAAGAGACCCAGTACTTC. Amino acid sequence: CASSGAGTTKETQYF.

This clone has a handful of counts. The J gene is TRBJ1-1, the V gene TRBV18; D uncertain. This CDR3 is built from 13 residues. V was pared by 2 bases and J by 3 bases, with 7 bases between. Germline V gives CDR1 KGHSH, CDR2 LQKENI. CDR3 sequence (DNA): TGTGCCAGCTCACCATGGGAGGACACTGAAGCTTTCTTT. Protein: CASSPWEDTEAFF.

The V call is TRBV28, the J call TRBJ1-5; D possibly corresponds to TRBD1 (6 bases). Deletions cut 5 bases from V and 6 bases from J, with 17 bases between. Germline values: CDR1 MDHEN, CDR2 SYDVKM. The CDR3 is made up of 15 amino acids. DNA for the CDR3: TGTGCCAGCAGTACCCAGACAGGCCGGGGTCAGCCCCAGCATTTT. Translating it yields CASSTQTGRGQPQHF. The full variable domain, in which reference TRBV28 and TRBJ1-5 provide the parts outside the CDR3, is DVKVTQSSRYLVKRTGEKVFLECVQDMDHENMFWYRQDPGLGLRLIYFSYDVKMKEKGDIPEGYSVSREKKERFSLILESASTNQTSMYLCASSTQTGRGQPQHFGDGTRLSIL.

The chain uses TRBV4-1 and TRBJ1-1; 9 nucleotides match TRBD1. CDR1 is MGHRA and CDR2 is YSYEKL in the germline V gene. V lost 6 bases and J lost 5; bases outside the gene matches: 1. This CDR3 region has 12 residues. CDR3 bases: TGCGCCAGCAGACAGGGGGCAACTGAAGCTTTCTTT. Its protein product is CASRQGATEAFF.

This clone was detected a few times. This chain connects TRBV9 to TRBJ1-3; a possible D gene is TRBD1 (5 bases). V gave up 3 bases and J gave up 2 bases, with 12 bases separating them. Per germline, CDR1 SGDLS and CDR2 YYNGEE. The CDR3 is 15 residues long. CDR3 DNA sequence: TGTGCCAGCAGCGCGCAGGGTGGCACTGGAAACACCATATATTTT. Encoded protein: CASSAQGGTGNTIYF.

This clone was seen a handful of times. The rearrangement joins TRBV5-4 to TRBJ1-3; D remains ambiguous. The CDR3 runs to 15 residues. V lost 0 bases and J lost 4, with 11 bases in between. Per germline, CDR1 SGHNT and CDR2 YYREEE (reference sequence). The CDR3 nucleotides read TGTGCCAGCAGCTTGGCTCTGGGAGGGGGAAACACCATATATTTT. Translation: CASSLALGGGNTIYF.

Of note for this clone: At the DNA level, this CDR3 is encoded by other sequences in the same sample as well. V is TRBV7-2 and J is TRBJ2-1; D perhaps matches TRBD2 (6 bases). The germline V and J ends were trimmed by 0 bases and 3 bases, with 9 bases remaining between them. Germline assignment: CDR1 SGHTA and CDR2 FQGNSA. CDR3 length: 15 amino acids. As DNA, the CDR3 is TGTGCCAGCAGCTTAGCGGTCGGGAGCTACAATGAGCAGTTCTTC. It specifies CASSLAVGSYNEQFF.

The V and J genes are TRBV7-9 and TRBJ1-2; a possible D gene is TRBD1 (6 bases). This CDR3 is built from 15 residues. The germline gives CDR1 SEHNR, CDR2 FQNEAQ (reference sequence). V was pared by 1 base and J by 6 bases, with 15 bases between. In DNA, the CDR3 is TGTGCCAGCAGCTTAGGGAATCAAGGGGGACATGGCTACACCTTC. Its protein product is CASSLGNQGGHGYTF.

DNA of the CDR3: TGTGCCAGCTCACCATTGGGGACAGTTATGAATGAGCAGTTCTTC. It encodes CASSPLGTVMNEQFF. The chain carries TRBV18 and TRBJ2-1, with 7 nucleotides matching TRBD1. J was trimmed by 7 bases and V by 2 bases; bases with no gene match: 8. This CDR3 is built from 15 residues. Germline CDR1 KGHSH, CDR2 LQKENI.

The CDR3 here is CATSREGGEGGGGYTF. DNA of the CDR3: TGTGCCACCAGCAGAGAGGGCGGTGAGGGTGGAGGGGGCTACACCTTC. V is TRBV15 and J is TRBJ1-2; the D is unclear. Trimming took 0 bases from V and 8 from J, leaving 19 bases between them. The CDR3 totals 16 residues. Looked up from germline, CDR1 is LNHNV and CDR2 is YYDKDF (reference sequence).

The V call is TRBV5-8, the J call TRBJ1-4; D possibly corresponds to TRBD1 (5 bases). This CDR3 has 15 residues. Between the trimmed V and J ends, which lost 3 bases and 7 bases, there was a span of 16 bases. Germline V gene data show CDR1 as SGHTS and CDR2 as YDEGEE. In DNA, the CDR3 is TGTGCCAGCAGCTCCTGGCAGGGTATAGGTGAAAAACTGTTTTTT. This sequence encodes CASSSWQGIGEKLFF.

The chain's CDR3 is CASSSRLAYEQYF. The CDR3 DNA reads TGCGCCAGCAGCTCCAGACTAGCCTACGAGCAGTACTTC. This sequence joins TRBV5-1 and TRBJ2-7, with a weak D call TRBD2 (6 bases). With 3 bases removed from V and 2 bases from J, the gap between germline ends came to 9 bases. Per the germline V gene, CDR1 is SGHRS and CDR2 is YFSETQ. This CDR3 is 13 amino acids long. Full variable domain (rest looked up from reference TRBV5-1 and TRBJ2-7): KAGVTQTPRYLIKTRGQQVTLSCSPISGHRSVSWYQQTPGQGLQFLFEYFSETQRNKGNFPGRFSGRQFSNSRSEMNVSTLELGDSALYLCASSSRLAYEQYFGPGTRLTVT.

The chain joins TRBV2 to TRBJ2-5; a possible D gene is TRBD1 (5 bases). Germline V gene sequence: CDR1 SNHLY, CDR2 FYNNEI. The CDR3 length is 12 residues. Trimming cost V 6 bases and J 4 bases, with 9 bases left between them. CDR3 DNA sequence: TGTGCCAGCAGGACAGAGAGAGAGACCCAGTACTTC. Amino acids: CASRTERETQYF.

J is TRBJ2-3 and V is TRBV6-5, with 8 bases that match TRBD2. This CDR3 contains 15 residues. Unmatched junction bases numbered 4, after V lost 2 bases and J lost 3 bases. Germline V gives CDR1 MNHEY, CDR2 SVGAGI. The CDR3 here is CASSYSLAGTDTQYF. In DNA form, the CDR3 reads TGTGCCAGCAGTTACAGCCTAGCGGGTACAGATACGCAGTATTTT.

CDR3 sequence (DNA): TGTGCCTGGAGTGTCGGGACAGGGTTATCTGAGCAGTACTTC. This codes for CAWSVGTGLSEQYF. This chain joins TRBV30 and TRBJ2-7; 9 positions agree with TRBD1. Trimming removed 0 bases from V and 7 bases from J; junction bases left unmatched: 7. Germline V gene sequence: CDR1 GTSNPN, CDR2 SVGIG (reference sequence). The CDR3 covers 14 residues.

The chain joins TRBV19 to TRBJ1-5; D gene unclear. CDR3 length: 16 residues. Germline CDR1 LNHDA, CDR2 SQIVND (reference sequence). V was shortened by 4 bases and J by 1 base, with 14 bases between the two germline ends. CDR3 residues: CASSTNRRGSNQPQHF. The CDR3, as DNA: TGTGCCAGTAGTACTAACCGACGGGGAAGCAATCAGCCCCAGCATTTT.